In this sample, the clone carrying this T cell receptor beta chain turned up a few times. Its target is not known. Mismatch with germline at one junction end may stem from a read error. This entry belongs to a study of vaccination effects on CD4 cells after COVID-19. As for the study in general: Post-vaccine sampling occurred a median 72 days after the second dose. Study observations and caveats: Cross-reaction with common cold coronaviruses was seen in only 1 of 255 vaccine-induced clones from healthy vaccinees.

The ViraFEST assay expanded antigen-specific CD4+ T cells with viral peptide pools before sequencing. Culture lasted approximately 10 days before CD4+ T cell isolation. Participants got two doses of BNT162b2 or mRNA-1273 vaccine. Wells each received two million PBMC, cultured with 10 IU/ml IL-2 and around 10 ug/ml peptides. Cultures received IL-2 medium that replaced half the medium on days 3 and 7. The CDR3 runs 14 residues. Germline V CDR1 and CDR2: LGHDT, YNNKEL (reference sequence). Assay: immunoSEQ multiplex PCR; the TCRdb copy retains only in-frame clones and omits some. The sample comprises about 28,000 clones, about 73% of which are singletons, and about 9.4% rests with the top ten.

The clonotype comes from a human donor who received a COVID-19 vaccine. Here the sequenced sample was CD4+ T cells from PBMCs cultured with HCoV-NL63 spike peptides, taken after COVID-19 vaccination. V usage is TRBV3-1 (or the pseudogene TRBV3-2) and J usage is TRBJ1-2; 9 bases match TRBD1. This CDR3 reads CASSQEGTGGFSIF. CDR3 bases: TGTGCCAGCAGCCAAGAAGGAACAGGGGGCTTCTCGATCTTC.